This T cell receptor (beta chain) was recovered during a study of blood T cell repertoires in COVID-19. This clone was seen only once. Germline CDR1 and CDR2: SGHTA and FQGTGA. V lost 5 bases, J lost 9 bases, and 4 bases stayed unmatched. This CDR3 has 13 amino acids. In the original analysis: Nucleated cell counts were estimated from reference gene primer amplification. Assay: immunoSEQ multiplex PCR; the TCRdb copy retains only in-frame clones and omits some. The V and J calls and clone size come from that table; D and trimming were worked out from the DNA. This sample has more than 85,000 clones, with roughly 88% found just once.

The J gene is TRBJ2-1, the V gene TRBV7-3; TRBD1 agrees at 10 bases. The TCR originated in an elderly woman with active or convalescent COVID-19. Sequenced material: peripheral blood. The CDR3: CASSRDRGFEQFF. CDR3 DNA sequence: TGTGCCAGCAGCCGGGACAGGGGTTTTGAGCAGTTCTTC.